These 24 T cell receptor beta chains were all obtained from the same sample, sequenced in a study of blood T cell repertoires in COVID-19 (dated by TCRdb to 2019 to 2021). Library prep was done by the immunoSEQ multiplex PCR assay. The source is immuneACCESS, and TCRdb retained only in-frame sequences with V and J called. Part of the clones is not carried over; for the studies checked, unresolved V genes explain less than half of this, and the remainder is unexplained. The sample records approximately 300,000 clones, 87% of which are singletons. The ten largest clones capture approximately 5.2% of the sample. Sequenced input: PBMCs or T cells enriched from blood (not recorded which). The receptors here all came from a woman aged 25-40 years who had recovered from COVID-19.

Comment on this clone: A read error is possible here, since a much larger clone lies one base away. Other nucleotide sequences in the sample specify the same CDR3. CDR3 loop: CASSYSTGGYEQYF. CDR3 in DNA: TGTGCCAGCAGTTACTCGACAGGGGGGTACGAGCAGTACTTC. The chain employs TRBV6-6 and TRBJ2-7; TRBD1 agrees at 9 bases. The length of the CDR3 is 14 residues. V shed 0 bases, J shed 4 bases, and the junction held 1 base outside the gene matches. Germline-derived CDR1 and CDR2 are MNHNY and SVGAGI (reference sequence).

The V and J genes are TRBV6-2 or TRBV6-3 and TRBJ1-4; D is perhaps TRBD1 (5 bases). The CDR3 has 13 amino acids. Germline V gives CDR1 MNHEY, CDR2 SVGEGT. The V end was cut by 2 bases, the J end by 8 bases, with 9 bases between. The CDR3 protein is CASSYAGWEKLFF. CDR3 nucleotide sequence: TGTGCCAGCAGTTACGCAGGGTGGGAAAAACTGTTTTTT.

V and J are TRBV5-1 and TRBJ1-1; 8 bases agree with TRBD1. This CDR3 is built from 15 residues. The V and J ends lost 7 bases and 1 base, in that order; junction bases with no gene match: 9. The germline V gene has CDR1 SGHRS and CDR2 YFSETQ. The CDR3 reads CASAPGGTGNTEAFF. The CDR3, as DNA: TGCGCCAGCGCCCCCGGAGGGACAGGGAACACTGAAGCTTTCTTT.

The rearrangement joins TRBV3-1 (or the pseudogene TRBV3-2) to TRBJ2-7, with TRBD2 matching 9 bases. Germline CDR1 LGHDT, CDR2 YNNKEL (reference sequence). The ends lost 4 bases at V and 1 base at J; junction bases unmatched: 2. This CDR3 contains 14 residues. Here the CDR3 DNA reads TGTGCCAGCAGCCCGACTAGCGGATCCTACGAGCAGTACTTC. This encodes CASSPTSGSYEQYF.

The chain employs TRBV12-5 and TRBJ1-5, with 7 positions matching TRBD1. The V segment lost 6 bases and the J segment 6 bases; nucleotides outside the gene matches: 11. Germline-derived CDR1 and CDR2 are LGHNT and FRNRAP. The CDR3 runs to 15 residues. The CDR3 DNA reads as TGTGCTAGTGGACCTGACAGGGAGGTTGGTCAGCCCCAGCATTTT. Its translation: CASGPDREVGQPQHF.

The chain joins TRBV5-1 to TRBJ1-1; 8 nucleotides agree with TRBD1. This CDR3 comprises 15 residues. Germline-derived CDR1 and CDR2 are SGHRS and YFSETQ. V dropped 3 bases and J dropped 0; count of bases not matched to a gene: 4. In DNA form, the CDR3 reads TGCGCCAGCAGCTCCTTGGGACAGGTGAACACTGAAGCTTTCTTT. It codes for CASSSLGQVNTEAFF.

As for this clone: An end of the junction differs from the germline gene, which may be a read error. The rearrangement links TRBV7-9 to TRBJ1-6; possible D gene TRBD1, 6 bases. The CDR3 runs to 14 residues. Germline V CDR1 and CDR2: SEHNR, FQNEAQ (reference sequence). The chain's CDR3 is CASRGGQRNPPLHF. As DNA, the CDR3 is TGTGCCAGTCGAGGCGGACAGCGTAATCCACCCCTCCACTTT. The whole variable domain, remainder taken from reference TRBV7-9 and TRBJ1-6, is DTGVSQNPRHKITKRGQNVTFRCDPISEHNRLYWYRQTLGQGPEFLTYFQNEAQLEKSRLLSDRFSAERPKGSFSTLEIQRTEQGDSAMYLCASRGGQRNPPLHFGNGTRLTVT.

The chain uses TRBV4-2 and TRBJ1-3; D perhaps matches TRBD1 (5 bases). This CDR3 contains 17 residues. V was trimmed by 0 bases and J by 0 bases, leaving 12 bases between them. In germline, CDR1 is LGHNA, CDR2 YNFKEQ. In nucleotides, the CDR3 is TGTGCCAGCAGCCAAGAGGGGCCGGGAGCCTCTGGAAACACCATATATTTT. It codes for CASSQEGPGASGNTIYF.

The J gene is TRBJ1-1, the V gene TRBV30, with D perhaps TRBD1 (6 bases). The CDR3 covers 11 residues. Germline CDR1 and CDR2: GTSNPN and SVGIG (reference sequence). V was cut by 3 bases and J by 11 bases, with 13 bases left in between. CDR3 sequence (DNA): TGTGCCTGGAGGAACAGGGATTTGGCTTTCTTT. Protein: CAWRNRDLAFF.

Turning to this clone: One end of the junction does not line up with germline, which may come from a read error. V is TRBV30 and J is TRBJ1-1; no reliable D call. Germline V gene lookup returns CDR1 GTSNPN and CDR2 SVGIG (reference sequence). The CDR3 spans 10 residues. CDR3 protein: CAWTPGPSLF. For the CDR3, the DNA is TGTGCCTGGACCCCTGGTCCAAGCCTCTTT.

CDR3 bases: TGTGCCAGCAGTGGACAGGGGTTGTCTGGAAACACCATATATTTT. As protein: CASSGQGLSGNTIYF. The genes are TRBV9 and TRBJ1-3, with 9 positions matching TRBD1. J was trimmed by 1 base and V by 5 bases; bases with no gene match: 4. The CDR3 loop spans 15 amino acids. Germline CDR1 and CDR2: SGDLS and YYNGEE.

This sequence joins TRBV21-1 and TRBJ1-3. TRBV21-1 is designated a pseudogene. The CDR3 has 13 residues. CDR3 DNA: TGTGCCAGCAGCAAAGAGAGCCGAAACACCATATATTTT. This sequence encodes CASSKESRNTIYF.

The genes are TRBV7-9 and TRBJ1-1; D is ambiguous. The CDR3 consists of 16 residues. Germline CDR1 and CDR2: SEHNR and FQNEAQ (reference sequence). V gave up 5 bases and J gave up 8 bases, with 24 bases separating them. The CDR3 DNA sequence: TGTGCCAGCAGCCCCAAATTGCGTGACAACTTTCGCGAAGCTTTCTTT. Translated: CASSPKLRDNFREAFF.

This chain links TRBV30 with TRBJ1-2, with a weak D call TRBD1 (6 bases). Germline-derived CDR1 and CDR2 are GTSNPN and SVGIG (reference sequence). The CDR3 totals 15 residues. Trimming took 2 bases from V and 0 from J, leaving 13 bases between them. The CDR3 loop reads CAWSSDRNPNYGYTF. CDR3 sequence (DNA): TGTGCCTGGAGTTCAGACAGGAACCCTAACTATGGCTACACCTTC.

The V gene is TRBV5-8, the J gene TRBJ1-6; weak D call: TRBD1 (5 bases). CDR3 length: 14 amino acids. V dropped 4 bases and J dropped 9 bases, with 14 bases sitting between them. The V gene's germline CDR1 is SGHTS and CDR2 YDEGEE. The CDR3: CASSRGRGGSPLHF. The CDR3 DNA is TGTGCCAGCAGCCGGGGCCGCGGGGGTTCACCCCTCCACTTT.

The chain combines TRBV6-5 with TRBJ2-6; D is uncertain. The ends were cut back, 5 bases at V and 0 bases at J, with 5 bases in the middle. Germline loops: CDR1 MNHEY, CDR2 SVGAGI. The CDR3 is 14 amino acids. In DNA form, the CDR3 reads TGTGCCAGCAGTAGTAGCTCTGGGGCCAACGTCCTGACTTTC. Encoded protein: CASSSSSGANVLTF.

This clone appeared a single time. The chain employs TRBV19 and TRBJ1-5; 7 bases match TRBD1. This CDR3 is built from 15 residues. Germline V gene lookup returns CDR1 LNHDA and CDR2 SQIVND (reference sequence). J gave up 5 bases and V 2 bases, and 6 bases lay outside the gene matches. CDR3 loop: CASSIQGGRYQPQHF. In DNA, the CDR3 is TGTGCCAGTAGTATACAAGGGGGCAGGTATCAGCCCCAGCATTTT.

About this clone: The same CDR3 can be traced to other DNA sequences in this sample. The chain employs TRBV5-1 and TRBJ2-5; no clear D gene. Per germline, CDR1 SGHRS and CDR2 YFSETQ. Trimming took off 2 bases at V and 5 bases at J, with 10 bases between the two ends. The CDR3 has 13 residues. CDR3 residues: CASSLGPGETQYF. For the CDR3, the DNA is TGCGCCAGCAGCTTAGGCCCAGGCGAGACCCAGTACTTC. Using reference TRBV5-1 and TRBJ2-5 for the parts outside the CDR3, the full variable domain is KAGVTQTPRYLIKTRGQQVTLSCSPISGHRSVSWYQQTPGQGLQFLFEYFSETQRNKGNFPGRFSGRQFSNSRSEMNVSTLELGDSALYLCASSLGPGETQYFGPGTRLLVL.

Comments on this clone: Other nucleotide sequences from this sample produce the same CDR3. This chain uses TRBV3-1 (or the pseudogene TRBV3-2) with TRBJ1-2, with D possibly matching TRBD1 (5 bases). Germline V CDR1 and CDR2: LGHDT, YNNKEL (reference sequence). The CDR3 has 15 amino acids. The germline V and J ends were trimmed by 1 base and 2 bases, with 11 bases remaining between them. CDR3 region: CASSQGGGGNYGYTF. CDR3 DNA sequence: TGTGCCAGCAGCCAAGGCGGGGGAGGGAACTATGGCTACACCTTC.

The chain has TRBV2 and TRBJ2-3; perhaps TRBD2 as D (6 bases). There are 14 residues in the CDR3. Germline V lookup: CDR1 SNHLY, CDR2 FYNNEI. V gave up 6 bases and J gave up 1 base, with 11 bases separating them. In nucleotides, the CDR3 is TGTGCCAGCAGCGACGGGGGTCGCACAGATACGCAGTATTTT. Its protein is CASSDGGRTDTQYF.

The chain couples TRBV9 to TRBJ1-2, with D perhaps TRBD1 (5 bases). This CDR3 spans 16 amino acids. V gave up 4 bases and J gave up 4 bases, with 20 bases separating them. CDR1 is SGDLS and CDR2 is YYNGEE in the germline V gene. This CDR3 is CASSPDMGRATYGYTF. For the CDR3, the DNA is TGTGCCAGCAGCCCCGACATGGGCAGGGCGACCTATGGCTACACCTTC.

In nucleotides, the CDR3 is TGCGCCAGCAGCGTAGACAGAATTTTCGGCAATGAGCAGTTCTTC. Its protein is CASSVDRIFGNEQFF. The chain joins TRBV5-1 to TRBJ2-1; D might be TRBD1 (5 bases). Germline assignment: CDR1 SGHRS and CDR2 YFSETQ. V was clipped by 4 bases and J by 6 bases, with 17 bases between them. The CDR3 is made up of 15 amino acids.

CDR3 sequence reads: CASSDSGTGYGYTF. The DNA for the CDR3 is TGTGCCAGCAGCGATTCGGGGACAGGGTATGGCTACACCTTC. The genes are TRBV5-6 and TRBJ1-2; 9 bases agree with TRBD1. J gave up 5 bases and V 4 bases, and 6 bases lay outside the gene matches. CDR3 size: 14 residues. The germline V gene encodes CDR1 SGHDT and CDR2 YYEEEE.

The J gene is TRBJ1-5, the V gene TRBV6-1, with a tentative D call TRBD1 (5 bases). This CDR3 comprises 17 residues. Germline V lookup: CDR1 MNHNS, CDR2 SASEGT. Trimming pared 0 bases from V and 0 bases from J, leaving 12 bases between. This CDR3 reads CASSEARTPLSNQPQHF. The CDR3 DNA reads as TGTGCCAGCAGTGAAGCCAGGACACCACTTAGCAATCAGCCCCAGCATTTT.